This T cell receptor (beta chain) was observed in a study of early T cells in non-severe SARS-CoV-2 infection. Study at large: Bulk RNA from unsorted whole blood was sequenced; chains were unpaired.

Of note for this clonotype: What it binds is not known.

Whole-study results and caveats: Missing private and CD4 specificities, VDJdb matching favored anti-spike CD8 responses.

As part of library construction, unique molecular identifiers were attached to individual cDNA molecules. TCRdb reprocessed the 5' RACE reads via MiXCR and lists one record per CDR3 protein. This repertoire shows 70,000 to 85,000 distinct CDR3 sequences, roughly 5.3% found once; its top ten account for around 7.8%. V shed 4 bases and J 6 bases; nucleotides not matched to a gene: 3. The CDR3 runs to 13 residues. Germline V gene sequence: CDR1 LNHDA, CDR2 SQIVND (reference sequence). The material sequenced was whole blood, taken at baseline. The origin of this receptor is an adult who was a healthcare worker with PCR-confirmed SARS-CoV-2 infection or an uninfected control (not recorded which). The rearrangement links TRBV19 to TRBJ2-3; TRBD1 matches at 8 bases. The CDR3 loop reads CASSTDRVDTQYF. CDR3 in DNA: TGTGCCAGTAGTACGGACAGGGTTGATACGCAGTATTTT.